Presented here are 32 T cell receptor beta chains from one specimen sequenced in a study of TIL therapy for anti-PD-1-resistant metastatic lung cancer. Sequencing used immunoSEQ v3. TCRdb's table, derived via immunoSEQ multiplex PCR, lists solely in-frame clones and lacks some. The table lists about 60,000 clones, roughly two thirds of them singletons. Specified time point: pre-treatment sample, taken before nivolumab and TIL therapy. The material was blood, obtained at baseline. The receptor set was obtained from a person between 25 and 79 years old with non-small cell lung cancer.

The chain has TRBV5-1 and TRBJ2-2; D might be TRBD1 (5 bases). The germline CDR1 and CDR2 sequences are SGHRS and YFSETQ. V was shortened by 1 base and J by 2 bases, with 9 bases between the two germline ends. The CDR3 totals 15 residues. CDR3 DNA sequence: TGCGCCAGCAGCTTGCGGCAGGGTAACACCGGGGAGCTGTTTTTT. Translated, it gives CASSLRQGNTGELFF.

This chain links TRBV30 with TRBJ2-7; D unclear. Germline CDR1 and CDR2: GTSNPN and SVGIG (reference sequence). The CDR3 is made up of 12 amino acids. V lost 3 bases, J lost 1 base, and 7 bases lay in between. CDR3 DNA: TGTGCCTGGAGCGTCGCTTCCTACGAGCAGTACTTC. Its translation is CAWSVASYEQYF.

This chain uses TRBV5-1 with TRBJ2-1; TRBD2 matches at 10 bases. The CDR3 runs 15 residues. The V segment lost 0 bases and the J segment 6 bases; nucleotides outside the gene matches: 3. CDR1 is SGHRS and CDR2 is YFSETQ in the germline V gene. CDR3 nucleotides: TGCGCCAGCAGCTTGGTTCTAGCGGGAGCCAATGAGCAGTTCTTC. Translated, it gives CASSLVLAGANEQFF.

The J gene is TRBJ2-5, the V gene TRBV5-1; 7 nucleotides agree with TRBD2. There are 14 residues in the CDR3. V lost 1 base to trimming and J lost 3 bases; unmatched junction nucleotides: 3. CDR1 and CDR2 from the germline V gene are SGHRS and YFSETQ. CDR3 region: CASSLTLAEETQYF. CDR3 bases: TGCGCCAGCAGCTTGACCCTAGCGGAAGAGACCCAGTACTTC. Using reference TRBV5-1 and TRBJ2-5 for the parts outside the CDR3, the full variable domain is KAGVTQTPRYLIKTRGQQVTLSCSPISGHRSVSWYQQTPGQGLQFLFEYFSETQRNKGNFPGRFSGRQFSNSRSEMNVSTLELGDSALYLCASSLTLAEETQYFGPGTRLLVL.

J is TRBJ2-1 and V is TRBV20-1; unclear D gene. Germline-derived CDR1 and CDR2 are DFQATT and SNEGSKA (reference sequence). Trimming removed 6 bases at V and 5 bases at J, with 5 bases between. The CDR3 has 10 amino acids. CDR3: CSATNNEQFF. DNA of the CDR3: TGCAGTGCCACGAACAATGAGCAGTTCTTC.

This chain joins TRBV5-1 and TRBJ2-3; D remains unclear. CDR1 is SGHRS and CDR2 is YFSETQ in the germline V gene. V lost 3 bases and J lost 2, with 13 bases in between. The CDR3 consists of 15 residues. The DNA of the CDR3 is TGCGCCAGCAGCTCGTACGGACGATCCACAGATACGCAGTATTTT. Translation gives CASSSYGRSTDTQYF.

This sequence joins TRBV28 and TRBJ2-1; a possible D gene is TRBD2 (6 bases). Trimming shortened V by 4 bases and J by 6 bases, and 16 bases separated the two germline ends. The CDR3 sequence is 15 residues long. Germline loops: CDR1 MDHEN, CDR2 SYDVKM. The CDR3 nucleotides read TGTGCCAGCAGTTCTCCCGGGCAGGGAGGCAATGAGCAGTTCTTC. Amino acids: CASSSPGQGGNEQFF.

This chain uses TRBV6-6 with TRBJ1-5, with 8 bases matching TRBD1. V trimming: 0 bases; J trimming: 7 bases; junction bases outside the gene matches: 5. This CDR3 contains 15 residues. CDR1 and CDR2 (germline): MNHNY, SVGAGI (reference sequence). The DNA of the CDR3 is TGTGCCAGCAGTTACTCGTCAGGGGGCGGGCAGCCCCAGCATTTT. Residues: CASSYSSGGGQPQHF.

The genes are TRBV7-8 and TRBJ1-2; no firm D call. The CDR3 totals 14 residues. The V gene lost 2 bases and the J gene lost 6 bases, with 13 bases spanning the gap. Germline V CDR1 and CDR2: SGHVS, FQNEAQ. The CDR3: CASSLIGNFDGYTF. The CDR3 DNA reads TGTGCCAGCAGCTTAATCGGGAATTTTGATGGCTACACCTTC. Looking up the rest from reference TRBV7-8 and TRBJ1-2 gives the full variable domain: GAGVSQSPRYKVAKRGQDVALRCDPISGHVSLFWYQQALGQGPEFLTYFQNEAQLDKSGLPSDRFFAERPEGSVSTLKIQRTQQEDSAVYLCASSLIGNFDGYTFGSGTRLTVV.

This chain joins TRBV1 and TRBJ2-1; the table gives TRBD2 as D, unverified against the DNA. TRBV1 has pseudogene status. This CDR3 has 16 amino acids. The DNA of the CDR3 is TGCACCAGCAGCCCCTGGCTAGCGGAGACCTACAATGAGCAGTTCTTC. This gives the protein CTSSPWLAETYNEQFF.

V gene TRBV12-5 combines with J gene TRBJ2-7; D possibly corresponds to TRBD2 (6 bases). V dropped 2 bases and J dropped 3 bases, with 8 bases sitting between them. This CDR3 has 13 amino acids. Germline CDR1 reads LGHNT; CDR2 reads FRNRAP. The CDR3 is CASGLYGSYEQYF. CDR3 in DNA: TGTGCTAGTGGTTTGTACGGGAGCTACGAGCAGTACTTC.

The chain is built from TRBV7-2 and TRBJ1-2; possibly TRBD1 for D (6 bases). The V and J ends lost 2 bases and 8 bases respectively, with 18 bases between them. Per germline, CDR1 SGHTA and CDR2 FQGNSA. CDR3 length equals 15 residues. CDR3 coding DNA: TGTGCCAGCAGCTTACCCCTTACAGGGTTGGAGGGCTACACCTTC. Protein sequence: CASSLPLTGLEGYTF.

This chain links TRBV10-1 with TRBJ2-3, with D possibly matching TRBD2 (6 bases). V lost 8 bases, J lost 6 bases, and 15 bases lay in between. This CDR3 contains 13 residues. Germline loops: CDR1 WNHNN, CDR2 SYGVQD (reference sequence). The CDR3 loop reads CASSGTLGDTQYF. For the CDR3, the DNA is TGCGCCAGCTCCGGGACTCTGGGGGATACGCAGTATTTT.

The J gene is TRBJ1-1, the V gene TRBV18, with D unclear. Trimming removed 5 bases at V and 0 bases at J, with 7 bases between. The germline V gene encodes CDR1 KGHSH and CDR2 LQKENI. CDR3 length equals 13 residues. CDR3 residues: CASSSQLNTEAFF. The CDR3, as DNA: TGTGCCAGCTCATCTCAGTTGAACACTGAAGCTTTCTTT.

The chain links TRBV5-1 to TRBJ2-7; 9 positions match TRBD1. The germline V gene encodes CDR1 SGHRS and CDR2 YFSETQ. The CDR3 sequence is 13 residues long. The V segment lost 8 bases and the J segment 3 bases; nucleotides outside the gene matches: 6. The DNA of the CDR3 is TGCGCCAGTTCCCGGGACAGGGACTACGAGCAGTACTTC. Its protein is CASSRDRDYEQYF. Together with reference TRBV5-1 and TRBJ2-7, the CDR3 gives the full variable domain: KAGVTQTPRYLIKTRGQQVTLSCSPISGHRSVSWYQQTPGQGLQFLFEYFSETQRNKGNFPGRFSGRQFSNSRSEMNVSTLELGDSALYLCASSRDRDYEQYFGPGTRLTVT.

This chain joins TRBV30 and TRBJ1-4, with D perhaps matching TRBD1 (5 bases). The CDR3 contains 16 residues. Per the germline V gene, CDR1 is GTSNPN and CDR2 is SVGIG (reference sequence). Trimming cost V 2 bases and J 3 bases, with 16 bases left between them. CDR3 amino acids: CAWSRPPGTPNEKLFF. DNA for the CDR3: TGTGCCTGGAGTAGACCTCCCGGGACCCCTAATGAAAAACTGTTTTTT.

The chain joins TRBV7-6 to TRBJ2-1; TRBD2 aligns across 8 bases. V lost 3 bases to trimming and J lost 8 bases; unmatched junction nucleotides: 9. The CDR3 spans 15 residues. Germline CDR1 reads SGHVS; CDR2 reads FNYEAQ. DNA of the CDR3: TGTGCCAGCAGCTTGTTCCTAGCGGGTTTAGATGAGCAGTTCTTC. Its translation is CASSLFLAGLDEQFF.

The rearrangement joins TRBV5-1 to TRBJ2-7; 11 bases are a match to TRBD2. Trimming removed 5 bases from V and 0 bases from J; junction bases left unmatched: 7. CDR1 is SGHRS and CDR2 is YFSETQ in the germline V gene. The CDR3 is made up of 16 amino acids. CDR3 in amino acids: CASRRATSGNSYEQYF. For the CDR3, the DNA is TGCGCCAGCAGGCGCGCGACTAGCGGGAACTCCTACGAGCAGTACTTC.

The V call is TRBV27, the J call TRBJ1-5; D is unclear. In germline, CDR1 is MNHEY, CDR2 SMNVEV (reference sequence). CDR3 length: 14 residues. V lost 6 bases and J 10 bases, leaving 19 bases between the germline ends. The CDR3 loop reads CASSDRPIVRPQHF. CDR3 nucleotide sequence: TGTGCCAGCAGCGACCGACCCATCGTCCGCCCCCAGCATTTT.

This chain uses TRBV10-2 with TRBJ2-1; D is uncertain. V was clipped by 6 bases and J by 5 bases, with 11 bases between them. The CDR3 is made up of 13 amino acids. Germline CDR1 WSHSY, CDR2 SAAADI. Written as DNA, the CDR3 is TGCGCCAGCAGCGAAGGGTACAACAATGAGCAGTTCTTC. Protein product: CASSEGYNNEQFF.

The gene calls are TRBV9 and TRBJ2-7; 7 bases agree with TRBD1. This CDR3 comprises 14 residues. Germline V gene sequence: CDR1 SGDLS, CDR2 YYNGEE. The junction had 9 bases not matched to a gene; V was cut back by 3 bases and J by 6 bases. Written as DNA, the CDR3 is TGTGCCAGCAGCGCTAGCCCGACAGGGCGCGAGCAGTACTTC. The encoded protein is CASSASPTGREQYF.

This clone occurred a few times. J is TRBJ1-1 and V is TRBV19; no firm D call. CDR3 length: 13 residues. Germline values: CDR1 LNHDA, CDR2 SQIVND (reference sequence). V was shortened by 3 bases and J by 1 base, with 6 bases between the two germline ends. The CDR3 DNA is TGTGCCAGTAGTATTCCGGAGAACACTGAAGCTTTCTTT. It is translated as CASSIPENTEAFF.

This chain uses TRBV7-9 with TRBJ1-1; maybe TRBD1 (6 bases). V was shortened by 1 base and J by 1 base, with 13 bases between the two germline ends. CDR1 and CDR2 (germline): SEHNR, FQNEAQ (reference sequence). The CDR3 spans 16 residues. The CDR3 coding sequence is TGTGCCAGCAGCTTAGGGGGGCCGCCCCAGAACACTGAAGCTTTCTTT. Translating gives CASSLGGPPQNTEAFF. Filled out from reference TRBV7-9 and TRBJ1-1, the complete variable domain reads DTGVSQNPRHKITKRGQNVTFRCDPISEHNRLYWYRQTLGQGPEFLTYFQNEAQLEKSRLLSDRFSAERPKGSFSTLEIQRTEQGDSAMYLCASSLGGPPQNTEAFFGQGTRLTVV.

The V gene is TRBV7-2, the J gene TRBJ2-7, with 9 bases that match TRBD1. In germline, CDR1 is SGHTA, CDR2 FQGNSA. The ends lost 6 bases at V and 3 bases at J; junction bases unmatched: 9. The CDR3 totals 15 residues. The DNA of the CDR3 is TGTGCCAGCAGTCGAACCGGGACAGGGCTCTACGAGCAGTACTTC. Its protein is CASSRTGTGLYEQYF.

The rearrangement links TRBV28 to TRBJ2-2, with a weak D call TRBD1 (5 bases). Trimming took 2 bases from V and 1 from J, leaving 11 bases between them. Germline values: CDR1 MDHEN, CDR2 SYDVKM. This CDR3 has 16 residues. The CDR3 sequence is CASSLRQGMNTGELFF. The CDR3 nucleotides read TGTGCCAGCAGTTTACGGCAGGGAATGAACACCGGGGAGCTGTTTTTT.

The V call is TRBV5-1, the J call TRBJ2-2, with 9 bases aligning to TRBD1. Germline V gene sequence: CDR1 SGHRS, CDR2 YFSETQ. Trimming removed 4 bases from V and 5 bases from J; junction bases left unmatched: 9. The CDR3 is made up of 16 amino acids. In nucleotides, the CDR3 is TGCGCCAGCAGCCGGGCCGGGACAGGGAATACCGGGGAGCTGTTTTTT. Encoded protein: CASSRAGTGNTGELFF.

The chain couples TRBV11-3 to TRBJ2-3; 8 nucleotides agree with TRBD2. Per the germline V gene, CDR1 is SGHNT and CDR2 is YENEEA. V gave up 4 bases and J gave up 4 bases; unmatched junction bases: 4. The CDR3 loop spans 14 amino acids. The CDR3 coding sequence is TGTGCCAGCAGCTCCGGACTAGCTTCAGATACGCAGTATTTT. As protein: CASSSGLASDTQYF.

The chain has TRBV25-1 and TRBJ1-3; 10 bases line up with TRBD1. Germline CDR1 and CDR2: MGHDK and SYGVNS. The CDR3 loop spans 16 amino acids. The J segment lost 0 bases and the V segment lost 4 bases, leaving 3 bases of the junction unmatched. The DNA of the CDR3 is TGTGCCAGCAGTGGTGACAGGGGGCCCTCTGGAAACACCATATATTTT. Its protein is CASSGDRGPSGNTIYF.

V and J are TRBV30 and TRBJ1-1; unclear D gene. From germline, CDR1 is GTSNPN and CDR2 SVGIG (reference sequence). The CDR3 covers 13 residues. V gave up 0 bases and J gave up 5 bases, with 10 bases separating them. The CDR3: CAWSVPRGTEAFF. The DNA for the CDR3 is TGTGCCTGGAGTGTACCACGCGGGACTGAAGCTTTCTTT.

This chain's CDR3 is CASSQPYVRQPQHF. CDR3 DNA sequence: TGCGCCAGCAGCCAACCCTATGTCCGTCAGCCCCAGCATTTT. This chain joins TRBV4-1 and TRBJ1-5; D ambiguous. Trimming shortened V by 2 bases and J by 6 bases, and 11 bases separated the two germline ends. The germline V gene has CDR1 MGHRA and CDR2 YSYEKL. The length of the CDR3 is 14 residues.

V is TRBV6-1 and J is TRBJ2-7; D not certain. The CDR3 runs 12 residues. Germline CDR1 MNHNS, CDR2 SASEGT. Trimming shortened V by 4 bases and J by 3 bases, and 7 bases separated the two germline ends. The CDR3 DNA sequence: TGTGCCAGCAGTGCGTTAAGCTACGAGCAGTACTTC. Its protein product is CASSALSYEQYF.

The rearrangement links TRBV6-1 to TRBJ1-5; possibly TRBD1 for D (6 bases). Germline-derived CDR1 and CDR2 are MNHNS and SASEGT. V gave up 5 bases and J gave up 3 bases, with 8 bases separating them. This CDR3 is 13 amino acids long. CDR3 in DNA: TGTGCCAGCAGTACAGGGAACAATCAGCCCCAGCATTTT. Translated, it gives CASSTGNNQPQHF.